This TCR beta chain is from a study of T cell responses to AZD1222 COVID-19 vaccine. General study findings and limits: Among AZD1222 vaccinees, only six were seropositive at baseline. With two AZD1222 doses given, Spike-specific TCR breadth and depth both rose. There were repertoire samples only from the period after the peak T cell response. The donor group comprised mostly white British people and more females; the analysis possibly underestimated clonal diversity.

From germline, CDR1 is SGDLS and CDR2 YYNGEE. The CDR3 loop spans 12 amino acids. Trimming took 4 bases from V and 13 from J; bases not matched to a gene: 8. TCRdb's table, derived via immunoSEQ multiplex PCR, lists solely in-frame clones and lacks some. The data show 150,000 to 180,000 clones, 86% seen once. Turning to this clone: The target antigen is unknown.

The receptor's source is an adult in good health. The material sequenced was peripheral blood, taken on day 0 of MenACWY control vaccination. V gene TRBV9 combines with J gene TRBJ2-1; 7 positions agree with TRBD1. Here the CDR3 reads CASSLRTGHQFF. CDR3 DNA sequence: TGTGCCAGCAGCCTCCGGACAGGACATCAGTTCTTC.